This TCR beta chain was recorded in a study of T-cell memory formation after mild COVID-19. Study details: Largely donor-specific TCR clusters were found. Study results and limitations: For contracting clones, CD4+ ones sat mainly in CM and EM, CD8+ in EMRA. The finding that pre-infection memory included some responding clones suggested that cross-reactive memory joined. Later expanders leaned toward CD4+, whereas clones contracting from day 15 to 85 were balanced CD4/CD8.

This clonotype came up a few times. Its matching antigen is unknown. CDR1 and CDR2 from the germline V gene are SGHRS and YFSETQ. This CDR3 has 18 amino acids. Trimming cost V 4 bases and J 1 base; bases outside gene matches: 11. TCRdb passed the 5' RACE reads through MiXCR, listing each CDR3 protein once. The sample records 300,000 to 400,000 distinct CDR3 sequences, roughly 13% being singletons. The receptor comes from a man aged 18 to 35 who had mild COVID-19 (a few samples of this study predate the infection). Cell type and time point are not known. Input material: PBMCs or a T cell subset sorted from them (not recorded which). The chain carries TRBV5-1 and TRBJ2-6; 7 nucleotides align to TRBD1. CDR3 in amino acids: CASSETGFPISGANVLTF. DNA of the CDR3: TGCGCCAGCAGCGAGACAGGGTTTCCCATATCTGGGGCCAACGTCCTGACTTTC.